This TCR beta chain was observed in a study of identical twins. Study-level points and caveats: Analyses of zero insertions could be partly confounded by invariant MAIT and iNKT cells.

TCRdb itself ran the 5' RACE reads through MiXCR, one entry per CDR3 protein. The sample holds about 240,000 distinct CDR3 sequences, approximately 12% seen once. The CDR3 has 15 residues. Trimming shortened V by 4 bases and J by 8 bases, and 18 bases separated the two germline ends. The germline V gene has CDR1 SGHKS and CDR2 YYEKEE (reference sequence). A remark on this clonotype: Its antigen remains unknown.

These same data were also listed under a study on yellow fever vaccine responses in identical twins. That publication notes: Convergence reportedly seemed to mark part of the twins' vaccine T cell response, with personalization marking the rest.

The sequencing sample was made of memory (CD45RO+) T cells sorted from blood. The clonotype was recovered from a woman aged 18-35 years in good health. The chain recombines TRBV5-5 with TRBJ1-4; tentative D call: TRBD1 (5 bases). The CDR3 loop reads CASSGATVGGEKLFF. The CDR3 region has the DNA TGTGCCAGCAGCGGGGCGACAGTGGGTGGGGAAAAACTGTTTTTT. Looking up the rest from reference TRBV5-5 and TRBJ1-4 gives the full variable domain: DAGVTQSPTHLIKTRGQQVTLRCSPISGHKSVSWYQQVLGQGPQFIFQYYEKEERGRGNFPDRFSARQFPNYSSELNVNALLLGDSALYLCASSGATVGGEKLFFGSGTQLSVL.